This passage covers 20 T cell receptor beta chains from one sample sequenced in a study of vaccination effects on CD4 cells after COVID-19. TCRdb's table, derived via immunoSEQ multiplex PCR, lists solely in-frame clones and lacks some. The data contain tens of thousands of clones, 77% of them singletons. Under the ViraFEST assay, PBMC were stimulated with viral peptide pools so that antigen-specific CD4+ T cells expanded. Sequencing was performed afterwards. Following a roughly eleven-day culture, CD4+ T cells were purified. Vaccinated recipients, who were negative for nucleocapsid antibodies, had no history of SARS-CoV-2 infection. These TCRs' antigens remain unknown. The sample consisted of CD4+ T cells from PBMCs cultured with HCoV-NL63 spike peptides, taken before COVID-19 vaccination. These receptors all come from a human donor who received a COVID-19 vaccine.

This clone was observed once. The V gene is TRBV18, the J gene TRBJ2-5; 7 nucleotides line up with TRBD2. V lost 6 bases and J lost 3; bases outside the gene matches: 4. The CDR3 consists of 13 residues. Germline-derived CDR1 and CDR2 are KGHSH and LQKENI. The CDR3 loop is CASSPGGEETQYF. As DNA, the CDR3 is TGTGCCAGCTCGCCGGGGGGAGAAGAGACCCAGTACTTC.

The rearrangement links TRBV2 to TRBJ2-5; no reliable D call. CDR1 is SNHLY and CDR2 is FYNNEI in the germline V gene. CDR3 length: 14 amino acids. V lost 6 bases and J lost 5, with 16 bases in between. In DNA form, the CDR3 reads TGTGCCAGCAGGGGAACAGTGGGTCAGGAGACCCAGTACTTC. This translates into CASRGTVGQETQYF.

This clone was detected a few times. The gene calls are TRBV7-2 and TRBJ1-6, with TRBD1 identical over 7 bases. There are 15 residues in the CDR3. CDR1 SGHTA and CDR2 FQGNSA come from the germline V gene. The J segment lost 9 bases and the V segment lost 2 bases, leaving 7 bases of the junction unmatched. The CDR3 DNA follows: TGTGCCAGCAGCTTAAAGCTGACAGGGCTTTCACCCCTCCACTTT. This encodes CASSLKLTGLSPLHF.

The J gene is TRBJ1-1, the V gene TRBV6-5; D is unresolved. V was shortened by 5 bases and J by 1 base, with 8 bases between the two germline ends. The germline gives CDR1 MNHEY, CDR2 SVGAGI. The CDR3 extends over 13 amino acids. The DNA of the CDR3 is TGTGCCAGCAGTAACGGACCGAACACTGAAGCTTTCTTT. Amino acids: CASSNGPNTEAFF.

The genes are TRBV10-3 and TRBJ2-1; TRBD1 matches 9 bases. Germline CDR1 reads ENHRY; CDR2 reads SYGVKD. The CDR3 is 17 amino acids. Losses at the gene ends were 4 bases for V and 6 bases for J; bases not matched to a gene: 13. The CDR3: CAISADPGQGVINEQFF. Here the CDR3 DNA reads TGTGCCATCAGTGCGGATCCGGGACAGGGTGTCATCAATGAGCAGTTCTTC.

The chain is built from TRBV19 and TRBJ1-1, with 9 bases matching TRBD1. CDR1 is LNHDA and CDR2 is SQIVND in the germline V gene (reference sequence). The V gene end was trimmed by 4 bases and the J gene end by 6 bases; junction bases not matched to a gene: 24. The CDR3 is 20 amino acids. This chain's CDR3 is CASSRGTGRKRNAEAPEAFF. CDR3 in DNA: TGTGCCAGTAGTAGAGGGACAGGGAGGAAGAGGAACGCTGAGGCGCCTGAAGCTTTCTTT.

This clone has a single count. The rearrangement links TRBV3-1 (or the pseudogene TRBV3-2) to TRBJ1-4; possible D gene TRBD1, 6 bases. This CDR3 comprises 15 residues. The germline V and J ends were trimmed by 4 bases and 7 bases, with 16 bases remaining between them. Germline CDR1 and CDR2: LGHDT and YNNKEL (reference sequence). The CDR3 loop is CASSREVGGLEKLFF. Written as DNA, the CDR3 is TGTGCCAGCAGCCGAGAGGTGGGGGGCCTTGAAAAACTGTTTTTT.

The rearrangement links TRBV10-1 to TRBJ1-5; D perhaps matches TRBD1 (6 bases). The germline V gene has CDR1 WNHNN and CDR2 SYGVQD (reference sequence). V was clipped by 8 bases and J by 7 bases, with 15 bases between them. The CDR3 runs to 13 residues. CDR3 coding DNA: TGCGCCAGCCGCAGTTCCAGGGGACAGCCCCAGCATTTT. Translating gives CASRSSRGQPQHF.

The chain carries TRBV7-3 and TRBJ2-3, with 8 positions matching TRBD2. The CDR3 loop spans 15 amino acids. V trimming: 4 bases; J trimming: 0 bases; junction bases outside the gene matches: 3. Germline V gene data show CDR1 as SGHTA and CDR2 as FQGTGA. Here the CDR3 DNA reads TGTGCCAGCAGCTCCCCGGGAGGGAGCACAGATACGCAGTATTTT. As protein: CASSSPGGSTDTQYF.

The chain carries TRBV7-2 and TRBJ2-1, with D perhaps given as TRBD1 or TRBD2 (5 bases each). Germline CDR1 SGHTA, CDR2 FQGNSA. The CDR3 has 13 amino acids. V gave up 6 bases and J gave up 9 bases, with 15 bases separating them. The CDR3 DNA sequence: TGTGCCAGCAGTCCCCGTTCTGGGGGTGAGCAGTTCTTC. Encoded protein: CASSPRSGGEQFF.

This clone was observed a single time. This chain joins TRBV7-9 and TRBJ2-1; perhaps TRBD2 as D (6 bases). The CDR3 extends over 15 amino acids. V lost 1 base to trimming and J lost 4 bases, with 11 bases between them. Germline-derived CDR1 and CDR2 are SEHNR and FQNEAQ (reference sequence). The CDR3 region is CASSLVVAAYNEQFF. The CDR3 DNA sequence: TGTGCCAGCAGCTTAGTGGTAGCGGCGTACAATGAGCAGTTCTTC.

The J gene is TRBJ1-1, the V gene TRBV7-9; D unresolved. V was trimmed by 7 bases and J by 0 bases, leaving 12 bases between them. CDR1 is SEHNR, CDR2 FQNEAQ, per germline (reference sequence). The CDR3 covers 14 residues. Here the CDR3 reads CASNSQAMNTEAFF. The DNA for the CDR3 is TGTGCCAGCAACTCGCAGGCTATGAACACTGAAGCTTTCTTT.

J is TRBJ1-2 and V is TRBV10-3; maybe TRBD1 (6 bases). Germline V lookup: CDR1 ENHRY, CDR2 SYGVKD. This CDR3 comprises 12 residues. Trimming removed 10 bases at V and 8 bases at J, with 17 bases between. In DNA form, the CDR3 reads TGTGCCACCCGGCGGGCCAGGGGCGGCTACACCTTC. Translating gives CATRRARGGYTF.

In this sample, this clone turned up a few times. V usage is TRBV28 and J usage is TRBJ1-1; D is undetermined. The V gene lost 6 bases and the J gene lost 0 bases, with 11 bases spanning the gap. Germline CDR1 is MDHEN and CDR2 is SYDVKM. The CDR3 is made up of 14 amino acids. As DNA, the CDR3 is TGTGCCAGCAGACTAACCACAGTGAACACTGAAGCTTTCTTT. The encoded protein is CASRLTTVNTEAFF.

V is TRBV18 and J is TRBJ1-2; 10 bases fit TRBD1. Germline CDR1 and CDR2: KGHSH and LQKENI. J lost 11 bases, V lost 2 bases, and 17 bases had no gene match. There are 17 residues in the CDR3. CDR3 bases: TGTGCCAGCTCACCAAACCTGGCCGGACAGGGGGTTTTCTTGTACACCTTC. Translation gives CASSPNLAGQGVFLYTF. Full variable domain (rest looked up from reference TRBV18 and TRBJ1-2): NAGVMQNPRHLVRRRGQEARLRCSPMKGHSHVYWYRQLPEEGLKFMVYLQKENIIDESGMPKERFSAEFPKEGPSILRIQQVVRGDSAAYFCASSPNLAGQGVFLYTFGSGTRLTVV.

This chain joins TRBV7-8 and TRBJ1-4; D is possibly TRBD1 (5 bases). The CDR3 has 15 residues. Trimming left V 2 bases short and J 3 bases short, with 10 bases between. Germline CDR1 is SGHVS and CDR2 is FQNEAQ. CDR3 sequence: CASSLSVTANEKLFF. The CDR3 bases are TGTGCCAGCAGCTTATCGGTGACAGCTAATGAAAAACTGTTTTTT. Using reference TRBV7-8 and TRBJ1-4 for the parts outside the CDR3, the full variable domain is GAGVSQSPRYKVAKRGQDVALRCDPISGHVSLFWYQQALGQGPEFLTYFQNEAQLDKSGLPSDRFFAERPEGSVSTLKIQRTQQEDSAVYLCASSLSVTANEKLFFGSGTQLSVL.

This clone was found once. V usage is TRBV10-3 and J usage is TRBJ1-1, with D tentatively TRBD1 (5 bases). Germline V gene lookup returns CDR1 ENHRY and CDR2 SYGVKD. The CDR3 has 15 residues. Trimming took 4 bases from V and 4 from J, leaving 16 bases between them. CDR3 sequence: CAISAKGRTLTEAFF. DNA for the CDR3: TGTGCCATCAGTGCAAAGGGACGGACGCTCACTGAAGCTTTCTTT.

J is TRBJ1-3 and V is TRBV11-2, with D perhaps matching TRBD1 (6 bases). V was shortened by 3 bases and J by 0 bases, with 15 bases between the two germline ends. The germline V gene has CDR1 SGHAT and CDR2 FQNNGV. CDR3 length: 17 residues. The CDR3 bases are TGTGCCAGCAGCTTTAATCCGGGACATAGCTCTGGAAACACCATATATTTT. Its translation: CASSFNPGHSSGNTIYF.

The chain recombines TRBV10-2 with TRBJ2-7; 11 bases agree with TRBD2. CDR3 length: 13 amino acids. V lost 8 bases and J lost 6; bases outside the gene matches: 6. Germline CDR1 reads WSHSY; CDR2 reads SAAADI. DNA of the CDR3: TGCGCCAGCTGCCCGACTAGCGGGGTCGAGCAGTACGTC. Translated: CASCPTSGVEQYV.

This clone was recorded once. This chain's CDR3 is CASSEKRAGELFF. CDR3 nucleotide sequence: TGTGCCAGCAGTGAAAAACGGGCCGGGGAGCTGTTTTTT. This chain joins TRBV2 and TRBJ2-2, with D hard to call. V lost 2 bases to trimming and J lost 6 bases, with 7 bases between them. CDR1 is SNHLY, CDR2 FYNNEI, per germline. The CDR3 consists of 13 residues.